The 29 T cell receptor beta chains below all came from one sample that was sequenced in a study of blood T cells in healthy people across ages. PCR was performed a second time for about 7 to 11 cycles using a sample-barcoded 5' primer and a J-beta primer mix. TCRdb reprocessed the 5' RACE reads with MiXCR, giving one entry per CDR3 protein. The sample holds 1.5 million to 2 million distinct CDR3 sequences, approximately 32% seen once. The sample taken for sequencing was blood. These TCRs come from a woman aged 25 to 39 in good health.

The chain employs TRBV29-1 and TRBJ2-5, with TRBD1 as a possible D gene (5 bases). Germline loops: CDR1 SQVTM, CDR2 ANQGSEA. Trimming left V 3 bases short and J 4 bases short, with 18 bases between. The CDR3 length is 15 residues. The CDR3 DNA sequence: TGCAGCGTTGATAGGGCTCCAAGGGGCGGAGAGACCCAGTACTTC. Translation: CSVDRAPRGGETQYF.

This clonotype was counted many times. This CDR3 is CASRGAYEQYF. Here the CDR3 DNA reads TGTGCCAGCCGGGGGGCCTACGAGCAGTACTTC. The chain is built from TRBV21-1 and TRBJ2-7; no check of the table's D call, TRBD1, against the DNA was made. TRBV21-1 is a documented pseudogene. The CDR3 spans 11 residues.

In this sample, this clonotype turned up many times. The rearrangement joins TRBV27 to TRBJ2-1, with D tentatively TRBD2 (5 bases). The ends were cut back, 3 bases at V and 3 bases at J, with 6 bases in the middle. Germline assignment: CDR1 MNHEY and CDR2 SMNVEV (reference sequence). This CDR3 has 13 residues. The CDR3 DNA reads TGTGCCAGCAGTTTCGGGATCTACAATGAGCAGTTCTTC. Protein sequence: CASSFGIYNEQFF.

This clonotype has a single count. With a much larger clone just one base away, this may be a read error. CDR3 nucleotides: TGTGTCAGCAGACGATCTAGCGGGGGTCAAGAGACCCAGTACTTC. Its protein is CVSRRSSGGQETQYF. This chain joins TRBV4-2 and TRBJ2-5, with 10 bases that match TRBD2. The CDR3 totals 15 residues. The germline gives CDR1 LGHNA, CDR2 YNFKEQ.

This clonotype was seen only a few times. CDR3 sequence: CSAMGTASDTQYF. The CDR3 region has the DNA TGCAGTGCTATGGGGACAGCCTCAGATACGCAGTATTTT. The chain joins TRBV20-1 to TRBJ2-3; 7 bases fit TRBD1. Looked up from germline, CDR1 is DFQATT and CDR2 is SNEGSKA (reference sequence). V lost 4 bases to trimming and J lost 4 bases; unmatched junction nucleotides: 5. This CDR3 has 13 residues.

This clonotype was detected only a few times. The CDR3 bases are TGTGCCAGCAGTTTATCCGGGACAACCTCTGGGGCCAACGTCCTGACTTTC. As protein: CASSLSGTTSGANVLTF. The chain carries TRBV28 and TRBJ2-6; D is possibly TRBD1 (6 bases). Germline CDR1 MDHEN, CDR2 SYDVKM. V was clipped by 1 base and J by 0 bases, with 10 bases between them. This CDR3 is built from 17 residues.

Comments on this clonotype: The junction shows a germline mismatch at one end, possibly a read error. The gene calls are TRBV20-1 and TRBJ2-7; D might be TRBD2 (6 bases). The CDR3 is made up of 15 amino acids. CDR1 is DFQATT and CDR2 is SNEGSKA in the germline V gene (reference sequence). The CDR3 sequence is CSAPKLASSSYEQYF. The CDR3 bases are TGTAGTGCTCCAAAACTAGCCTCGAGCTCCTACGAGCAGTACTTC.

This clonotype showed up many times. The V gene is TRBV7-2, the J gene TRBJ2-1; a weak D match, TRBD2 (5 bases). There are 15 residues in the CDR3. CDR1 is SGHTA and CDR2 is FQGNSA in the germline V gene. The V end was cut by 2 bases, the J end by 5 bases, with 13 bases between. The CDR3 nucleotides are TGTGCCAGCAGCTTACGTGGACTGGAGAACAATGAGCAGTTCTTC. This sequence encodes CASSLRGLENNEQFF.

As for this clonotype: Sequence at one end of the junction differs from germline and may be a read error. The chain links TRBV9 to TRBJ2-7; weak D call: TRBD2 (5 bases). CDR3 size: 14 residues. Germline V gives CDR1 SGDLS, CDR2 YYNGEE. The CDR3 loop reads CANSPEGRVYEQYF. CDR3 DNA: TGTGCCAACAGCCCCGAGGGAAGGGTCTACGAGCAGTACTTC.

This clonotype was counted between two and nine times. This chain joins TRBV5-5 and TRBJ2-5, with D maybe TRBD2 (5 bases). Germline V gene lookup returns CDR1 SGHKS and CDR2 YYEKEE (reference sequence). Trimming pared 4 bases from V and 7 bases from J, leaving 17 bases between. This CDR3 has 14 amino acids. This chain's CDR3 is CASSPRAGVGTQYF. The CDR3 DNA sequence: TGTGCCAGCAGCCCGAGGGCCGGGGTTGGGACCCAGTACTTC.

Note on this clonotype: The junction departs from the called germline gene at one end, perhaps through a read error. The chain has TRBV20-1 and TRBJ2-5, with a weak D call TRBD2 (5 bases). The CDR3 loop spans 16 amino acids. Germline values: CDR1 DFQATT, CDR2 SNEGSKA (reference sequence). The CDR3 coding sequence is TGCAGTACTAGTAAGCCCTCAGGCCTACGTCAAGAGACCCAGTACTTC. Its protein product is CSTSKPSGLRQETQYF.

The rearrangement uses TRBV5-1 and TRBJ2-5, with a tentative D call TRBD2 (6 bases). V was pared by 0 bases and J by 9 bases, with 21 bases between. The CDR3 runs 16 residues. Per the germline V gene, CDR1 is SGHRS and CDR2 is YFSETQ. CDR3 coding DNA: TGCGCCAGCAGCTTGGCCGAGGGGAACGGAGGGTGGCCCCAGTACTTC. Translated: CASSLAEGNGGWPQYF. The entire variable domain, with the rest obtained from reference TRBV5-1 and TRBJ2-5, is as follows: KAGVTQTPRYLIKTRGQQVTLSCSPISGHRSVSWYQQTPGQGLQFLFEYFSETQRNKGNFPGRFSGRQFSNSRSEMNVSTLELGDSALYLCASSLAEGNGGWPQYFGPGTRLLVL.

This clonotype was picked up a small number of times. The CDR3 nucleotides are TGCGCCAGCAGCCAAGAGACAGGGGCATCCTACGAGCAGTACTTC. It codes for CASSQETGASYEQYF. The rearrangement joins TRBV4-1 to TRBJ2-7; the match to TRBD1 covers 8 bases. The junction had 2 bases not matched to a gene; V was cut back by 0 bases and J by 1 base. The CDR3 runs 15 residues. The V gene's germline CDR1 is MGHRA and CDR2 YSYEKL.

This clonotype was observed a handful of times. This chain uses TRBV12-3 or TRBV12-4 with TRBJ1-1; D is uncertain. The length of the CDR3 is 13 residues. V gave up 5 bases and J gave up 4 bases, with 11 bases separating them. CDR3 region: CASSPPLFTEAFF. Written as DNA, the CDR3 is TGTGCCAGCAGTCCCCCACTGTTCACTGAAGCTTTCTTT.

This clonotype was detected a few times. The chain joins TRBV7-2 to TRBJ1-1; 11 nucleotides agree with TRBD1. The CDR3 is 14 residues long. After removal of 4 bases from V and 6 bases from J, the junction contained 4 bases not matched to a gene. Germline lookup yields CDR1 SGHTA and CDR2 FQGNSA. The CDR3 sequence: CASSYGTGGSEAFF. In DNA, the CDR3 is TGTGCCAGCAGCTACGGGACAGGGGGATCTGAAGCTTTCTTT.

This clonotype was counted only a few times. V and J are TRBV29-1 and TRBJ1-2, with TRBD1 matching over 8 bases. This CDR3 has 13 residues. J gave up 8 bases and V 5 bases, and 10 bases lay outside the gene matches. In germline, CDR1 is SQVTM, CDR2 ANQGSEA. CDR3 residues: CSVYSNRGTGYTF. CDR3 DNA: TGCAGCGTTTACTCTAACAGGGGGACGGGCTACACCTTC.

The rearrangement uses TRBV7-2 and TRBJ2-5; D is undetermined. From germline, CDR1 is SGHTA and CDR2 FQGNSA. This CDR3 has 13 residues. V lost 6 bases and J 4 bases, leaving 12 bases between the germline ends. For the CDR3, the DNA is TGTGCCAGCAGAGTGCCCCACCGAGAGACCCAGTACTTC. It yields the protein CASRVPHRETQYF.

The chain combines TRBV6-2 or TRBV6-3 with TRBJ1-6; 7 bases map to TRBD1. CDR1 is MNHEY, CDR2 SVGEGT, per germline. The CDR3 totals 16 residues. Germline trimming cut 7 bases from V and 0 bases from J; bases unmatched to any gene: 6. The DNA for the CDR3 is TGTGCCAGCACCACGGACAGGAGCTCCTATAATTCACCCCTCCACTTT. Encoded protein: CASTTDRSSYNSPLHF.

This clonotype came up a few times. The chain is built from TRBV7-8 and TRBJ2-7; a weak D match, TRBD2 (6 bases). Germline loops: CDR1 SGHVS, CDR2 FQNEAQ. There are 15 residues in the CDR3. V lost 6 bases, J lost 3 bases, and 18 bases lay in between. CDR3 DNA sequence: TGTGCCAGCAGAGAAGGCTACGGGAGAGACTACGAGCAGTACTTC. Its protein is CASREGYGRDYEQYF.

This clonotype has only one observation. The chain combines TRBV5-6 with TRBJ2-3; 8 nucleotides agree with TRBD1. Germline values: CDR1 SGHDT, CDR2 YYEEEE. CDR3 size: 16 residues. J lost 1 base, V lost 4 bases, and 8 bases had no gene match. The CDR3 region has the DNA TGTGCCAGCAGCCTCTGGACAGGGACGGGCACAGATACGCAGTATTTT. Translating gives CASSLWTGTGTDTQYF.

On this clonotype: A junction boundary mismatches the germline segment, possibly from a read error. CDR3 amino acids: CPSGQKETQYF. CDR3 coding DNA: TGTCCCAGTGGACAGAAGGAGACCCAGTACTTC. J is TRBJ2-5 and V is TRBV27, with D perhaps TRBD1 (6 bases). The CDR3 is 11 residues long. The germline V gene has CDR1 MNHEY and CDR2 SMNVEV (reference sequence).

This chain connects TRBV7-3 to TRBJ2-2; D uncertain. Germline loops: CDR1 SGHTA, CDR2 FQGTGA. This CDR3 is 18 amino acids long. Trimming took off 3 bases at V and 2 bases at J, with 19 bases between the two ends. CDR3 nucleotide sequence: TGTGCCAGCAGCTTTTTCGGGTTAGATGGCCTCAACACCGGGGAGCTGTTTTTT. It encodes CASSFFGLDGLNTGELFF.

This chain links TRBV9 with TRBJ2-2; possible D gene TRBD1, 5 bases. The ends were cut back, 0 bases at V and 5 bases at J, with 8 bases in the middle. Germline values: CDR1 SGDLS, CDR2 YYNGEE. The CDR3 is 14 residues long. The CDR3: CASSVVQGTGELFF. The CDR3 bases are TGTGCCAGCAGCGTAGTTCAGGGAACCGGGGAGCTGTTTTTT.

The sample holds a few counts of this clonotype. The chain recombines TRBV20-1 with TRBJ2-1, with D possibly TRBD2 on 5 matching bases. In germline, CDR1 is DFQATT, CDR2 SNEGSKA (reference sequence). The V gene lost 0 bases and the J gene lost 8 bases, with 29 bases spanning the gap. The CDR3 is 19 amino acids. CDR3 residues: CSARDISSGVASSRDEQFF. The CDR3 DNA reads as TGCAGTGCTAGAGATATCTCATCGGGTGTAGCTTCCTCGAGGGATGAGCAGTTCTTC.

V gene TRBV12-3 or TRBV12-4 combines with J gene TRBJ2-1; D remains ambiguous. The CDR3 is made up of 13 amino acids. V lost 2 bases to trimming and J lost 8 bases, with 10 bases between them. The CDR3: CASSLTFRDEQFF. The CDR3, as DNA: TGTGCCAGCAGTTTAACTTTCAGAGATGAGCAGTTCTTC.

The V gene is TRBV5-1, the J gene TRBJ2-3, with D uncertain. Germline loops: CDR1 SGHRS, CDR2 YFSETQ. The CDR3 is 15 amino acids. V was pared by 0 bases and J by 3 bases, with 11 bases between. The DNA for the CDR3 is TGCGCCAGCAGCTTGGGTGGATACCAGACAGATACGCAGTATTTT. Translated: CASSLGGYQTDTQYF.

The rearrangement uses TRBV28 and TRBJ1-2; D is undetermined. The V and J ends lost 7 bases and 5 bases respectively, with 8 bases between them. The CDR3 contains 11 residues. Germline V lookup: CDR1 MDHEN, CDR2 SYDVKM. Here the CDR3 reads CASISGYGYTF. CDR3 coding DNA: TGTGCCAGCATCTCCGGGTATGGCTACACCTTC.

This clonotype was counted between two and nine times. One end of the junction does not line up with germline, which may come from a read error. The CDR3 bases are TGTGCCAGCAGCGCCAAATCCGGGACAGGGGAACTAGTGCTCTCCCACGAGCAGTACTTC. This gives the protein CASSAKSGTGELVLSHEQYF. This sequence joins TRBV7-9 and TRBJ2-5; 10 nucleotides align to TRBD1. TRBJ2-7 explains the end of the DNA better; the J call may be wrong. The CDR3 has 20 residues. Per germline, CDR1 SEHNR and CDR2 FQNEAQ (reference sequence).

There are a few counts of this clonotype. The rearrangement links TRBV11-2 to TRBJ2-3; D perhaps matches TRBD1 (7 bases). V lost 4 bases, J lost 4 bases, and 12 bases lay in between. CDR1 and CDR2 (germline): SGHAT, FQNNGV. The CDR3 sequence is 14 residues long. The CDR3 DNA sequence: TGTGCCAGCAGCTCCGACAGGGAGGCAGATACGCAGTATTTT. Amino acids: CASSSDREADTQYF. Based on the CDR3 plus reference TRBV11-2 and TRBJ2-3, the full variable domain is EAGVAQSPRYKIIEKRQSVAFWCNPISGHATLYWYQQILGQGPKLLIQFQNNGVVDDSQLPKDRFSAERLKGVDSTLKIQPAKLEDSAVYLCASSSDREADTQYFGPGTRLTVL.